Following are 10 T cell receptor beta chains from one sample sequenced in a study of Ad26.COV2.S vaccination and SARS-CoV-2 variants. Treatment indicated: 15 to 20 received Ad26.COV2.S at low or high dose, single or two shots; about five received placebo; per-sample allocation not given. Material that was analyzed had been drawn on day 63 after the first vaccine or placebo injection. Clones were sequenced by immunoSEQ multiplex PCR, and TCRdb holds only the in-frame ones, with some missing. Among a few hundred thousand clones listed, 89% were seen once. The source material was peripheral blood, sampled in a trial of Ad26.COV2.S vaccine versus placebo. These receptors originate from a person between 18 and 59 years old who received the Ad26.COV2.S COVID-19 vaccine or a placebo.

The chain employs TRBV7-9 and TRBJ2-7; TRBD2 is a possible D gene (5 bases). Trimming removed 5 bases from V and 0 bases from J, with 20 bases in between. Germline V CDR1 and CDR2: SEHNR, FQNEAQ (reference sequence). This CDR3 is built from 17 residues. The DNA for the CDR3 is TGTGCCAGCAGCCGTGGGGTCCGGCGGACTCCCTCCTACGAGCAGTACTTC. It yields the protein CASSRGVRRTPSYEQYF.

The chain couples TRBV29-1 to TRBJ2-6; unclear D gene. V shed 4 bases and J shed 0 bases, with 7 bases lying between them. Germline CDR1 and CDR2: SQVTM and ANQGSEA. The CDR3 spans 14 residues. The CDR3 nucleotides are TGCAGCGTTGTTGAGCGCTCTGGGGCCAACGTCCTGACTTTC. Translated, it gives CSVVERSGANVLTF.

The rearrangement uses TRBV4-2 and TRBJ2-3; maybe TRBD2 (5 bases). The V end lost 0 bases, the J end lost 8 bases, and 9 bases lay between the germline ends. Germline V gene data show CDR1 as LGHNA and CDR2 as YNFKEQ. The CDR3 extends over 13 amino acids. CDR3 in DNA: TGTGCCAGCAGCCAAGAACTAGAGGGTACGCAGTATTTT. Encoded protein: CASSQELEGTQYF.

The chain joins TRBV4-3 to TRBJ2-7, with TRBD1 identical over 8 bases. The CDR3 is 15 amino acids. The V and J ends lost 0 bases and 5 bases, in that order; junction bases with no gene match: 6. Per the germline V gene, CDR1 is LGHNA and CDR2 is YSLEER. The CDR3 region has the DNA TGCGCCAGCAGCCAAGATGGAACAGGGGGGAACGAGCAGTACTTC. It codes for CASSQDGTGGNEQYF.

CDR3 in DNA: TGTGCCAGCAGCTTGAGACTAGCGATCGCCAATGAGCAGTTCTTC. This encodes CASSLRLAIANEQFF. This chain links TRBV5-5 with TRBJ2-1; 8 positions match TRBD2. The V segment lost 1 base and the J segment 6 bases; nucleotides outside the gene matches: 6. From germline, CDR1 is SGHKS and CDR2 YYEKEE (reference sequence). The CDR3 has 15 residues.

This chain links TRBV25-1 with TRBJ1-2, with 9 bases aligning to TRBD1. V was clipped by 2 bases and J by 4 bases; unmatched bases: 14. The CDR3 totals 18 residues. Germline V CDR1 and CDR2: MGHDK, SYGVNS. CDR3 amino acids: CASSEPGERRQGGYGYTF. DNA for the CDR3: TGTGCCAGCAGTGAACCCGGGGAGAGGAGACAGGGGGGCTATGGCTACACCTTC.

This clone appeared once. This sequence joins TRBV6-2 or TRBV6-3 and TRBJ1-1, with D unresolved. V gave up 2 bases and J gave up 5 bases, with 9 bases separating them. The V gene's germline CDR1 is MNHEY and CDR2 SVGEGT. The CDR3 has 13 residues. The chain's CDR3 is CASSYEGRTEAFF. CDR3 bases: TGTGCCAGCAGTTACGAGGGCCGGACTGAAGCTTTCTTT.

This clone was observed a single time. V is TRBV7-8 and J is TRBJ2-3; a weak D match, TRBD2 (5 bases). Trimming shortened V by 0 bases and J by 8 bases, and 12 bases separated the two germline ends. The CDR3 is made up of 14 amino acids. Germline lookup yields CDR1 SGHVS and CDR2 FQNEAQ. The CDR3 loop is CASSLAGSEGTQYF. DNA for the CDR3: TGTGCCAGCAGCTTAGCGGGATCCGAGGGTACGCAGTATTTT.

This clone appeared once. This chain joins TRBV23-1 and TRBJ2-3, with TRBD1 matching 8 bases. TRBV23-1 is an ORF; its function is uncertain. The CDR3 is made up of 17 amino acids. V trimming: 0 bases; J trimming: 1 base; junction bases outside the gene matches: 6. CDR3 sequence reads: CASSQSRSGQGTDTQYF. CDR3 bases: TGCGCCAGCAGTCAATCCCGATCGGGACAGGGCACAGATACGCAGTATTTT.

The genes are TRBV28 and TRBJ2-5; no clear D gene. Trimming left V 6 bases short and J 4 bases short, with 15 bases between. The germline gives CDR1 MDHEN, CDR2 SYDVKM. The CDR3 length is 14 residues. The CDR3 loop is CASSPSRPGETQYF. As DNA, the CDR3 is TGTGCCAGCAGCCCCTCCCGCCCAGGAGAGACCCAGTACTTC.